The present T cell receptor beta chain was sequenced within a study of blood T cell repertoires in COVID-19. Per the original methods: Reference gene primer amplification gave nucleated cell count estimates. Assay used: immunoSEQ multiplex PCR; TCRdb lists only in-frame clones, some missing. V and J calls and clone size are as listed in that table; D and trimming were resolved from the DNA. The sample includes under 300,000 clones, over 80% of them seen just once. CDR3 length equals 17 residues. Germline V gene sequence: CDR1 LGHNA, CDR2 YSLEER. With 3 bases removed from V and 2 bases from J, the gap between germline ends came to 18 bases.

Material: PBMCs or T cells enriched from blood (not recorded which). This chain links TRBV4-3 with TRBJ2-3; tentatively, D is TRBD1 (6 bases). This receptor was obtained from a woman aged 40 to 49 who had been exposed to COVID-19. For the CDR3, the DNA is TGCGCCAGCAGCCATTCCCGGACAGCTCTTATCACAGATACGCAGTATTTT. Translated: CASSHSRTALITDTQYF.